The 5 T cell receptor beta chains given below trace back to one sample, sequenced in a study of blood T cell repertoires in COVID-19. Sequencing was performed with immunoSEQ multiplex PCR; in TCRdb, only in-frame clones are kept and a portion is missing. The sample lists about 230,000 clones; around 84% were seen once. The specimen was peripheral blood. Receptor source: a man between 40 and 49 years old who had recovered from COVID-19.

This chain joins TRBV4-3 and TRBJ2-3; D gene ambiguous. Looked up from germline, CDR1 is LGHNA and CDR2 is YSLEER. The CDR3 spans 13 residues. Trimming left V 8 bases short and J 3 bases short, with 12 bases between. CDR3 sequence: CASSPARTDTQYF. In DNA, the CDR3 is TGCGCCAGCTCACCGGCTAGGACAGATACGCAGTATTTT.

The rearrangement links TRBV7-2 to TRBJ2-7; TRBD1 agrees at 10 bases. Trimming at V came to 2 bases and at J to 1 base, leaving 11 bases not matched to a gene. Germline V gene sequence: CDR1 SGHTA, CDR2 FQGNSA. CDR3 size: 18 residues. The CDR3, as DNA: TGTGCCAGCAGCTTAAAGGCTGTGGGACAGGGGATATCCTACGAGCAGTACTTC. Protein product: CASSLKAVGQGISYEQYF.

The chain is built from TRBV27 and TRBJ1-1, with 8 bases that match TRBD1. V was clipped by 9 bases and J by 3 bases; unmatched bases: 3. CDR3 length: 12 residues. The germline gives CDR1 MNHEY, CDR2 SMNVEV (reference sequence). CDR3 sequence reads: CASSRGHTEAFF. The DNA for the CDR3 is TGTGCCAGTTCCAGGGGGCACACTGAAGCTTTCTTT.

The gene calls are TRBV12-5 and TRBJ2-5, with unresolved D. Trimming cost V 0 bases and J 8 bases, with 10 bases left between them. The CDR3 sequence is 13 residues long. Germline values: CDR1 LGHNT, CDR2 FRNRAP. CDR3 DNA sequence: TGTGCTAGTGGTTTGGTTCCTCCGGGTACCCAGTACTTC. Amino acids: CASGLVPPGTQYF.

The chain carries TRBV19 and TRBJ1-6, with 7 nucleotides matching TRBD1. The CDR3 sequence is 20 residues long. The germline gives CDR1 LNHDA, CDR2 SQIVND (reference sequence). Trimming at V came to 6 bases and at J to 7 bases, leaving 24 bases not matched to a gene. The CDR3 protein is CASSPRQGDLPMRENSPLHF. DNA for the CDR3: TGTGCCAGTAGCCCTCGCCAGGGGGATTTACCGATGCGGGAAAATTCACCCCTCCACTTT.